This T cell receptor (beta chain) was observed in a study of T cells after yellow fever vaccination. Study-wide context: Preparation of fractions with low cell numbers was performed using SMART-Seq v4 Ultra Low Input.

Per the germline V gene, CDR1 is LGHNA and CDR2 is YNFKEQ. The CDR3 loop spans 13 amino acids. Trimming removed 8 bases at V and 2 bases at J, with 12 bases between. Using its own MiXCR run on the 5' RACE reads, TCRdb lists one record per CDR3 protein. Seen here are a few hundred thousand distinct CDR3 sequences, approximately 3.9% observed once, and the top ten hold around 22%. Whole-study results and caveats: The secondary response peaked faster, at day 5 versus 15, but was weaker. Most primary-vaccination clones reappeared after the booster (about 95% CD4, roughly 88% CD8). One caveat is that FACS-sorted repertoires could contain abundant clonotypes contaminating from the bulk population.

In this sample, this clonotype turned up a few times. The antigen remains unidentified. The receptor was derived from a man aged 18 to 29 who received the YFV17D yellow fever vaccine. The chain links TRBV4-2 to TRBJ1-1; maybe TRBD1 (5 bases). The material sequenced was PBMCs, taken on the day of the yellow fever booster vaccination. CDR3 amino acids: CASARQTNTEAFF. In nucleotides, the CDR3 is TGTGCCAGCGCACGACAGACCAACACTGAAGCTTTCTTT.